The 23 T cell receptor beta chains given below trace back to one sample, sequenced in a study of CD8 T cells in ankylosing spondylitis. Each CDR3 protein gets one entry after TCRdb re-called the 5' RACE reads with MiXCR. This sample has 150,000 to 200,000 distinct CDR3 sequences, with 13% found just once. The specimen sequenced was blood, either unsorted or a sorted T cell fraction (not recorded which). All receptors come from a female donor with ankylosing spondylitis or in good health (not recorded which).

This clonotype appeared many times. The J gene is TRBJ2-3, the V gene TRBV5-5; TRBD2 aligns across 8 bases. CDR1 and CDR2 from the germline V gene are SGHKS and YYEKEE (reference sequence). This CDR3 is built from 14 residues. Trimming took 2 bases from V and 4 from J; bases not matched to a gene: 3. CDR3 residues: CASSFSGASDTQYF. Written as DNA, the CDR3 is TGTGCCAGCAGCTTTAGCGGGGCGTCAGATACGCAGTATTTT.

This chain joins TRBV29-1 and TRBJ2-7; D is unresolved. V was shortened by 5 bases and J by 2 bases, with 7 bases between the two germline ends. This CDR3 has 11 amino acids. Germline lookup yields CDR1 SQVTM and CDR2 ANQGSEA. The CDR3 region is CSVRPPYEQYF. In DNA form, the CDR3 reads TGCAGCGTTCGCCCCCCCTACGAGCAGTACTTC.

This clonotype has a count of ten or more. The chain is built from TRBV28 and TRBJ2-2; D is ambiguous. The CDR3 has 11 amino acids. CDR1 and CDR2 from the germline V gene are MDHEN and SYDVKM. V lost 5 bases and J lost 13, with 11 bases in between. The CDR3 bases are TGTGCCAGCAGTCCACAGACCAGGCTGTTTTTT. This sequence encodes CASSPQTRLFF. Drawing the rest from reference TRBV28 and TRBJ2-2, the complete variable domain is DVKVTQSSRYLVKRTGEKVFLECVQDMDHENMFWYRQDPGLGLRLIYFSYDVKMKEKGDIPEGYSVSREKKERFSLILESASTNQTSMYLCASSPQTRLFFGEGSRLTVL.

The CDR3 coding sequence is TGTGCCAGCAGCCGTACGAAAGCGGGAGGGGGCACAGATACGCAGTATTTT. This codes for CASSRTKAGGGTDTQYF. The V gene is TRBV7-2, the J gene TRBJ2-3; TRBD2 agrees at 10 bases. V shed 5 bases and J 1 base; nucleotides not matched to a gene: 9. This CDR3 region has 17 residues. CDR1 and CDR2 (germline): SGHTA, FQGNSA.

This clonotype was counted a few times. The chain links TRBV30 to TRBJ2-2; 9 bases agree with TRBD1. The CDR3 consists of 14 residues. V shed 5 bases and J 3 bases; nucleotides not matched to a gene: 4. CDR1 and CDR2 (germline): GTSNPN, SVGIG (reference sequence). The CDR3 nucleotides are TGTGCCTGGGGCCGGGACAGGGACACCGGGGAGCTGTTTTTT. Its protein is CAWGRDRDTGELFF.

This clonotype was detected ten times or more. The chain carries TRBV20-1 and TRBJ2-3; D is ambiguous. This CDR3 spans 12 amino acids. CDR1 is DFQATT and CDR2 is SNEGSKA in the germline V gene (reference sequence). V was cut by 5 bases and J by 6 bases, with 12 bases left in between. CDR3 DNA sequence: TGCAGTGCTCCCCTGGGGTGGGATACGCAGTATTTT. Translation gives CSAPLGWDTQYF.

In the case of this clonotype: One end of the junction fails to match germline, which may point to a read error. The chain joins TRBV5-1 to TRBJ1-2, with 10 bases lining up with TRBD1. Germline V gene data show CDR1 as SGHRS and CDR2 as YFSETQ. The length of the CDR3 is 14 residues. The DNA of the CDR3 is TGCGCCAGCAGTTTGGATGGGACAGGGGAGGGCTACACCTTC. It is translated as CASSLDGTGEGYTF.

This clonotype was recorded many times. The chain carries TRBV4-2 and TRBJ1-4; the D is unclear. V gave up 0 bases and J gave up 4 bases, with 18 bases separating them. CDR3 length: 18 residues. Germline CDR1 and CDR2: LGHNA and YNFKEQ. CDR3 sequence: CASSQELRSPGLNEKLFF. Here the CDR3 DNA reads TGTGCCAGCAGCCAAGAATTGCGGTCACCCGGACTTAATGAAAAACTGTTTTTT.

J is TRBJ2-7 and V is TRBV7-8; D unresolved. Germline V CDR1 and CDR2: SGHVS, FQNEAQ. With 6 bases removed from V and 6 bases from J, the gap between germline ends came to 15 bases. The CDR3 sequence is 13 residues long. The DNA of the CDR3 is TGTGCCAGCAGTCTCACCGCCCGTGGCGAGCAGTACTTC. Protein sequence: CASSLTARGEQYF.

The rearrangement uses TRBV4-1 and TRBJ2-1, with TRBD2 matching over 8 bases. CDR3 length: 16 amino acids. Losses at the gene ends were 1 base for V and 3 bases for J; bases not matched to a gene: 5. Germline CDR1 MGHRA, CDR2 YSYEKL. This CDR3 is CASSQVLAGRYNEQFF. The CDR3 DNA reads TGCGCCAGCAGCCAAGTGTTAGCGGGACGCTACAATGAGCAGTTCTTC.

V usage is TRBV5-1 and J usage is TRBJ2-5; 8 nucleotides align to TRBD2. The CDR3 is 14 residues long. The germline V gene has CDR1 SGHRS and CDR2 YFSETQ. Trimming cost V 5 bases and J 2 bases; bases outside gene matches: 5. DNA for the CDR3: TGCGCCAGCAGAGTATTAGCGGGACAAGAGACCCAGTACTTC. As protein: CASRVLAGQETQYF.

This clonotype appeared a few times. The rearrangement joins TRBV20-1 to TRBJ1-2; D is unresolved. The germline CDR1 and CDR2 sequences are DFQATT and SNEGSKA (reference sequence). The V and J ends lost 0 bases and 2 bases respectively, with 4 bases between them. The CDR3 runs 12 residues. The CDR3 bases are TGCAGTGCTAGAGAGGGGAACTATGGCTACACCTTC. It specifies CSAREGNYGYTF.

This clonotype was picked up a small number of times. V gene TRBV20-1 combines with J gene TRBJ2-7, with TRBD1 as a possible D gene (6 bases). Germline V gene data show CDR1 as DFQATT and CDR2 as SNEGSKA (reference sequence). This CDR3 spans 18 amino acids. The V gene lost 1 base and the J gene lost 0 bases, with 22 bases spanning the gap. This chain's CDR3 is CSARGVTAPGVRSYEQYF. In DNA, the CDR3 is TGCAGTGCTAGAGGGGTGACAGCTCCAGGGGTTCGCTCCTACGAGCAGTACTTC.

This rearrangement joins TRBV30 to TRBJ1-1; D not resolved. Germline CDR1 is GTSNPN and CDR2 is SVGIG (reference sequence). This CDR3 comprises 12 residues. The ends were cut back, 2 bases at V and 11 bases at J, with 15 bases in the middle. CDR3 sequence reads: CAWSRRQIPAFF. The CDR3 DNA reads TGTGCCTGGAGTAGGAGACAAATCCCTGCTTTCTTT.

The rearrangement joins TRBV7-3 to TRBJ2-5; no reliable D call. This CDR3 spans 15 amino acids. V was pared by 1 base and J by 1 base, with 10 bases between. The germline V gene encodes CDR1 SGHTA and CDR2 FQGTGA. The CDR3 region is CASSLNVAPQETQYF. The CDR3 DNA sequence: TGTGCCAGCAGCTTAAACGTCGCCCCCCAAGAGACCCAGTACTTC. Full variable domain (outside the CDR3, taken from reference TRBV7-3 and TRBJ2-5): GAGVSQTPSNKVTEKGKYVELRCDPISGHTALYWYRQSLGQGPEFLIYFQGTGAADDSGLPNDRFFAVRPEGSVSTLKIQRTERGDSAVYLCASSLNVAPQETQYFGPGTRLLVL.

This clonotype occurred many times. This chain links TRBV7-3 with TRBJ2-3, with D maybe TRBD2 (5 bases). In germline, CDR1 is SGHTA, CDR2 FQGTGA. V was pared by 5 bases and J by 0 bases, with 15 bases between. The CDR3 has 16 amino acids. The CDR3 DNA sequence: TGTGCCAGCAGCCCTAACCCCGGACTTAGCACAGATACGCAGTATTTT. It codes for CASSPNPGLSTDTQYF.

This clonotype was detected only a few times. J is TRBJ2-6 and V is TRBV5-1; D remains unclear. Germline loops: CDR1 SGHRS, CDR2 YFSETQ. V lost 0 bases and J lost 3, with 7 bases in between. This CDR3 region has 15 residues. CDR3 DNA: TGCGCCAGCAGCTTGGAGGGTGGTGGGGCCAACGTCCTGACTTTC. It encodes CASSLEGGGANVLTF.

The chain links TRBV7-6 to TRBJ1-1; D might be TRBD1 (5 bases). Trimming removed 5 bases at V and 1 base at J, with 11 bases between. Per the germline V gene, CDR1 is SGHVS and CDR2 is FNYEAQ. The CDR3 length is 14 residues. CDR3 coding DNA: TGTGCCAGCAGCACACCGGGGGGGAACACTGAAGCTTTCTTT. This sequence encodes CASSTPGGNTEAFF.

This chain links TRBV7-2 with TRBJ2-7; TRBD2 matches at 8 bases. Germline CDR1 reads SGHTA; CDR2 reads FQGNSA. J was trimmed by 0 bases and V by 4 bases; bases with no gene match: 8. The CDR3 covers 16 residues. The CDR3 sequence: CASSSDSGTSSYEQYF. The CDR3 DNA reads TGTGCCAGCAGCTCAGATAGCGGGACAAGCTCCTACGAGCAGTACTTC. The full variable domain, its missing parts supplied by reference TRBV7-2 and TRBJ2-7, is GAGVSQSPSNKVTEKGKDVELRCDPISGHTALYWYRQSLGQGLEFLIYFQGNSAPDKSGLPSDRFSAERTGGSVSTLTIQRTQQEDSAVYLCASSSDSGTSSYEQYFGPGTRLTVT.

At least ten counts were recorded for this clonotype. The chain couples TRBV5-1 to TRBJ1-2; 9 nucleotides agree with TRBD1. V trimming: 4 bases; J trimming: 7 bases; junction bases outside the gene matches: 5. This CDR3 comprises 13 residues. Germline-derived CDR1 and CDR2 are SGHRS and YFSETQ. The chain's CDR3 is CASSKDRGGGYTF. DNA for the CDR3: TGCGCCAGCAGCAAGGACAGGGGAGGTGGCTACACCTTC. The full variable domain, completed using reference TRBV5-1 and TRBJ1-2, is KAGVTQTPRYLIKTRGQQVTLSCSPISGHRSVSWYQQTPGQGLQFLFEYFSETQRNKGNFPGRFSGRQFSNSRSEMNVSTLELGDSALYLCASSKDRGGGYTFGSGTRLTVV.

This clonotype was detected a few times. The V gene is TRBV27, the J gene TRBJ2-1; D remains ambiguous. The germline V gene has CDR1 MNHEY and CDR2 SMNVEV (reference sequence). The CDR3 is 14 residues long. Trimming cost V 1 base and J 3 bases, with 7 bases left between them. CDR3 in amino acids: CASSLLAVYNEQFF. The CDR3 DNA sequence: TGTGCCAGCAGTTTATTGGCAGTCTACAATGAGCAGTTCTTC.

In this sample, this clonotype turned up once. DNA for the CDR3: TGTGCCAGCAGGCCGTATGGCAGGGACGAGCAGTACTTC. The encoded protein is CASRPYGRDEQYF. J is TRBJ2-7 and V is TRBV6-1; TRBD1 is a possible D gene (5 bases). The CDR3 runs to 13 residues. Germline-derived CDR1 and CDR2 are MNHNS and SASEGT. Trimming left V 6 bases short and J 5 bases short, with 14 bases between.

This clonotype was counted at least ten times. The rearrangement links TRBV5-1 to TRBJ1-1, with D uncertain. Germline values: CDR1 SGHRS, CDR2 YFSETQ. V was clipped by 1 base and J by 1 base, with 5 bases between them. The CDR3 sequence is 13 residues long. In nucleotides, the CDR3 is TGCGCCAGCAGCTTGTTCGGGAACACTGAAGCTTTCTTT. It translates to CASSLFGNTEAFF.